This TCR beta chain was sequenced during a study of neurological immune-mediated disorders. This clonotype was picked up many times. The antigen is not known. It was from 2 million PBMCs stored at -80 C that the unsorted libraries were obtained. The CDR3 consists of 16 residues. Trimming took off 4 bases at V and 0 bases at J, with 16 bases between the two ends. Germline V gene lookup returns CDR1 SGHKS and CDR2 YYEKEE (reference sequence). Study-level points and caveats: Healthy controls had more TCR clonal expansion than multiple sclerosis, which showed the least, whereas HTLV-1-associated myelopathy showed the most. No CDR3 amino acid sequences recurred among expanded clones across subjects, suggesting private repertoires in all groups.

From the 5' RACE reads, TCRdb called clonotypes with MiXCR, one entry per CDR3 protein. The sample lists roughly 56,000 distinct CDR3 sequences, roughly 3.5% seen once, with approximately 6.5% in the top ten. The specimen was PBMCs. The TCR sequence derives from a woman aged 55-70 years with multiple sclerosis. This chain uses TRBV5-5 with TRBJ1-1, with a weak D call TRBD1 (6 bases). The CDR3 sequence is CASSRDTLSLNTEAFF. In nucleotides, the CDR3 is TGTGCCAGCAGCCGGGACACCTTATCTTTGAACACTGAAGCTTTCTTT.